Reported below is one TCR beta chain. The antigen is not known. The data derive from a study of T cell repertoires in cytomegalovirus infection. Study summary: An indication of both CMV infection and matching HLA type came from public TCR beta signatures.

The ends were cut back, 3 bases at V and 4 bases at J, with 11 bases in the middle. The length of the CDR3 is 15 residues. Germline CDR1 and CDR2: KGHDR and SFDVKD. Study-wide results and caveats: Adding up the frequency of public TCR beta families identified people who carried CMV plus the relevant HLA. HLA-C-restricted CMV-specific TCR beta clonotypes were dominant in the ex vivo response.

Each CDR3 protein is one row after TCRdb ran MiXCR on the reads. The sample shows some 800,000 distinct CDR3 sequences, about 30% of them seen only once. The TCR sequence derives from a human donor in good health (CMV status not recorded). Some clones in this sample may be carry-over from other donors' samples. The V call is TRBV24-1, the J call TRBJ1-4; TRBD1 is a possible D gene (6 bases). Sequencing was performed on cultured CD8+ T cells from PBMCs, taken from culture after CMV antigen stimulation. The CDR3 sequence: CATSDPGQSNEKLFF. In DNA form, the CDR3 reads TGTGCCACCAGTGATCCTGGACAGAGTAATGAAAAACTGTTTTTT.